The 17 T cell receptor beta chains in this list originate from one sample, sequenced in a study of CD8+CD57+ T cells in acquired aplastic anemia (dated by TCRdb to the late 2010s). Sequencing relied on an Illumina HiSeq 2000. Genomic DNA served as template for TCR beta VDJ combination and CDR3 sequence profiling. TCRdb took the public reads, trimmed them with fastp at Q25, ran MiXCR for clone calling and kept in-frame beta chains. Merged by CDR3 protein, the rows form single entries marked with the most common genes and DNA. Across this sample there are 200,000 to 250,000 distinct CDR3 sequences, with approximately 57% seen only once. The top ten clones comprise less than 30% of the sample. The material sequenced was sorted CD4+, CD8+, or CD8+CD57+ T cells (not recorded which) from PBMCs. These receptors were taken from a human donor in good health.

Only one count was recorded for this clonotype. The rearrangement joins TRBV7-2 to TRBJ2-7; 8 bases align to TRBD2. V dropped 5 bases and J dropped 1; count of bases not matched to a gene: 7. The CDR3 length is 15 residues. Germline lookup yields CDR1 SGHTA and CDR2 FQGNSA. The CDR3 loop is CASSKTSGTSYEQYF. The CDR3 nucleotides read TGTGCCAGCAGCAAAACTAGCGGAACTTCCTACGAGCAGTACTTC.

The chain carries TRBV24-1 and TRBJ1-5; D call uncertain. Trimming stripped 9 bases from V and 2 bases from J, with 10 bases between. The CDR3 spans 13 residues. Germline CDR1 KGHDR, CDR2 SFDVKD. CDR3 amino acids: CATRAAGNQPQHF. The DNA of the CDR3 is TGTGCCACCCGGGCCGCGGGCAATCAGCCCCAGCATTTT.

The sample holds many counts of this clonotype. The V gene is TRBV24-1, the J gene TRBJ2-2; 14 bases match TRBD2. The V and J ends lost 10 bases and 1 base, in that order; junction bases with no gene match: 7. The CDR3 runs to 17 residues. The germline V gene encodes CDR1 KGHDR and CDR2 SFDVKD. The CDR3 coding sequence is TGTGCCACATCGGGACTAGCGGGAGAGGGGAACACCGGGGAGCTGTTTTTT. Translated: CATSGLAGEGNTGELFF.

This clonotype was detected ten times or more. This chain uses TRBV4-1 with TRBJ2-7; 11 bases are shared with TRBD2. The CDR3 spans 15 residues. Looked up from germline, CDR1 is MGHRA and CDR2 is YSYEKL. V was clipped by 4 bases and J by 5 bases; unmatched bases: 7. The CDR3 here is CASSRIAGGQNEQYF. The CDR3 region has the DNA TGCGCCAGCAGCCGAATAGCGGGGGGGCAAAACGAGCAGTACTTC.

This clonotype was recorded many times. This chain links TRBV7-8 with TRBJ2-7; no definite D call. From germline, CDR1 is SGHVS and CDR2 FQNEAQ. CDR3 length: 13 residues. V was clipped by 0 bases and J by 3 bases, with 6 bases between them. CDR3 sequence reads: CASSLALVYEQYF. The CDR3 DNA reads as TGTGCCAGCAGCTTAGCTCTCGTCTACGAGCAGTACTTC.

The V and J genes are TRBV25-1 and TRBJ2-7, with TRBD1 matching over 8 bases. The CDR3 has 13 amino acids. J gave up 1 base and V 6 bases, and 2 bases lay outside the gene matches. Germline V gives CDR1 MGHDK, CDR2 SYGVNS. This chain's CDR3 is CASRWTGSYEQYF. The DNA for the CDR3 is TGTGCCAGCAGGTGGACAGGGTCCTACGAGCAGTACTTC.

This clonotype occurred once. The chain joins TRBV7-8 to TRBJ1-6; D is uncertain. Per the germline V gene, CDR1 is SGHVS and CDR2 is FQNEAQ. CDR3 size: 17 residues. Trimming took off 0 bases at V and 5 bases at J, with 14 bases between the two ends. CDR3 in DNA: TGTGCCAGCAGCTTAGCGTGGGCAGTCCCTAATAATTCACCCCTCCACTTT. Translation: CASSLAWAVPNNSPLHF.

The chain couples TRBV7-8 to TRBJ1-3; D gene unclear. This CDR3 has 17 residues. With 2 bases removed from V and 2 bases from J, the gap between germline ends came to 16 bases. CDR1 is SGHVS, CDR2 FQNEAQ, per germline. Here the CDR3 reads CASSLFPERGTGNTIYF. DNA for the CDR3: TGTGCCAGCAGCTTATTTCCGGAAAGAGGAACTGGAAACACCATATATTTT.

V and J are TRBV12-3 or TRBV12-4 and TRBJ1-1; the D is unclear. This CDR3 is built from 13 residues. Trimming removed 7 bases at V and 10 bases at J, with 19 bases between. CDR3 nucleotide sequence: TGTGCCAGCAAACTTCGGGCCCAACCTTCAGCTTTCTTT. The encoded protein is CASKLRAQPSAFF.

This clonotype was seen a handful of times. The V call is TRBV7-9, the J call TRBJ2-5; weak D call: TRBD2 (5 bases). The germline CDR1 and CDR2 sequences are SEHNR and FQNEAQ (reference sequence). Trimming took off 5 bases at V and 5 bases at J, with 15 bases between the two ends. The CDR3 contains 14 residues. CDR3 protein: CASSSKTSRETQYF. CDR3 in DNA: TGTGCCAGCAGCAGCAAAACTAGTAGGGAGACCCAGTACTTC.

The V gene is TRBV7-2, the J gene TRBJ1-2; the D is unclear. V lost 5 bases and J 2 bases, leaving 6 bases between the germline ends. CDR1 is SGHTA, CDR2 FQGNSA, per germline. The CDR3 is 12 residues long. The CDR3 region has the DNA TGTGCCAGCAGCGCTGGGAACTATGGCTACACCTTC. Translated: CASSAGNYGYTF.

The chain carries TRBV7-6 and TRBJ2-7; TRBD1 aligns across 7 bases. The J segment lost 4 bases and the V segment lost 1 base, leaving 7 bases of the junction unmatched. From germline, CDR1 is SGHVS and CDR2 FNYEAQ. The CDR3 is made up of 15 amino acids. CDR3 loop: CASSLGTGVVYEQYF. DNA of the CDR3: TGTGCCAGCAGCTTAGGCACAGGGGTGGTGTACGAGCAGTACTTC.

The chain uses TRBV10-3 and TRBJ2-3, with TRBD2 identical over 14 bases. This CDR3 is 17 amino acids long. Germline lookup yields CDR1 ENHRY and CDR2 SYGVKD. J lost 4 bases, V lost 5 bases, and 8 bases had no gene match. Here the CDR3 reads CAISSPGLAGAADTQYF. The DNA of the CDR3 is TGTGCCATCAGTAGTCCGGGACTAGCGGGAGCGGCAGATACGCAGTATTTT.

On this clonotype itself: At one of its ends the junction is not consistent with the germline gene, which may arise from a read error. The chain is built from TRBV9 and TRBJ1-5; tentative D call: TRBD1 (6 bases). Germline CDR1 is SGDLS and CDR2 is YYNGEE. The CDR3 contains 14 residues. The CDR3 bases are TGCGCCAGCAGCCCGGGACACCAGAATCAGCCCCAGCATTTT. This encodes CASSPGHQNQPQHF.

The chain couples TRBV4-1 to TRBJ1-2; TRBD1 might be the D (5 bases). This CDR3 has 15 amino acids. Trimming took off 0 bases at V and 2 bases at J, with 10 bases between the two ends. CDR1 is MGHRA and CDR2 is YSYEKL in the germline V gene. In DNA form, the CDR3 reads TGCGCCAGCAGCCAAGAAAAGGGGCTAAACTATGGCTACACCTTC. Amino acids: CASSQEKGLNYGYTF.

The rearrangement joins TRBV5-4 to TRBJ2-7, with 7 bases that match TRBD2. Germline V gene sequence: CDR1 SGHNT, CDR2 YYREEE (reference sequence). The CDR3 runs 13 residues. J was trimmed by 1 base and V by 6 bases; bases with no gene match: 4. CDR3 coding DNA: TGTGCCAGCAACTGGGGGGGGTCCTACGAGCAGTACTTC. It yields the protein CASNWGGSYEQYF.

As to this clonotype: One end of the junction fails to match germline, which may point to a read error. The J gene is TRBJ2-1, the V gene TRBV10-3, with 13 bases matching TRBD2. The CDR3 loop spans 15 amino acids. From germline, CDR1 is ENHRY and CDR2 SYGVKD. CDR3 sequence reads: CATSARTSGSNEQFF. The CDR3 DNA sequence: TGTGCCACCAGTGCCCGGACTAGCGGGAGCAATGAGCAGTTCTTC.